This TCR beta chain was sequenced in a study of cytomegalovirus exposure and HLA in healthy donors. General study points: Reports described diagnosis of cytomegalovirus status by the classifier as highly specific and sensitive.

The V gene's germline CDR1 is MNHEY and CDR2 SMNVEV (reference sequence). The CDR3 sequence is 15 residues long. Trimming stripped 3 bases from V and 1 base from J, with 11 bases between. This clone is a singleton in its sample. Its antigen is undetermined. Assay used: immunoSEQ multiplex PCR; TCRdb lists only in-frame clones, some missing. The sample yields roughly 180,000 clones, about 89% seen once. The receptor's source is a man under 40 in good health and CMV-seropositive. Sequenced sample: PBMCs. The chain employs TRBV27 and TRBJ2-3; the D gene is possibly TRBD1 (6 bases). In DNA, the CDR3 is TGTGCCAGCAGTTTGACAGGAGCTGGCACAGATACGCAGTATTTT. This gives the protein CASSLTGAGTDTQYF.